Listed below are T cell receptor beta chains from one sample, sequenced in a study of blood T cell repertoires in COVID-19. Clones were read by immunoSEQ multiplex PCR, and TCRdb kept only the in-frame ones, dropping some. The table has approximately 200,000 clones, 85% seen once. The sequencing input was PBMCs or T cells enriched from blood (not recorded which). The receptor source for this set is a man aged 35-49 years who had recovered from COVID-19. CDR3s include the opening cysteine and the closing phenylalanine or tryptophan. The D gene is left open where the match is weak. Size is omitted from some rows. Given values are once, few, many or a class for expanded clones.

CDR3 DNA: TGTGCCAGCAGCGTAGATACAGGGGCAGGTACTGAAGCTTTCTTT
CDR3 protein: CASSVDTGAGTEAFF
clone size: .
J gene: TRBJ1-1
D gene: TRBD1
V gene: TRBV9

CDR3 DNA: TGTGCCAGCAGTTTTAGTCCCGTTGATGGCTACACCTTC
CDR3 protein: CASSFSPVDGYTF
clone size: .
J gene: TRBJ1-2
D gene: .
V gene: TRBV27

CDR3 DNA: TGTGCCAGCATGAAGCGGGAGGGCCGAACGCAGTATTTT
CDR3 protein: CASMKREGRTQYF
clone size: .
J gene: TRBJ2-3
D gene: TRBD2
V gene: TRBV28

CDR3 DNA: TGTGCCAGCAGCTTGGTTTCGTCAACTAATGAAAAACTGTTTTTT
CDR3 protein: CASSLVSSTNEKLFF
clone size: .
J gene: TRBJ1-4
D gene: .
V gene: TRBV5-8

CDR3 DNA: TGTGCCAGCAGTTTTTCTCAGGGCGAAGCTTTCTTT
CDR3 protein: CASSFSQGEAFF
clone size: once
J gene: TRBJ1-1
D gene: .
V gene: TRBV12-3/TRBV12-4

CDR3 DNA: TGTGCCAGCGACAAACAGGGTACAGGAAACACCATATATTTT
CDR3 protein: CASDKQGTGNTIYF
clone size: .
J gene: TRBJ1-3
D gene: .
V gene: TRBV13

CDR3 DNA: TGCAGCGTTGTCGTCTACTCCTACGAGCAGTACTTC
CDR3 protein: CSVVVYSYEQYF
clone size: .
J gene: TRBJ2-7
D gene: .
V gene: TRBV29-1

CDR3 DNA: TGTGCCAGCCTAGCTAGGACCGGAAACACCATATATTTT
CDR3 protein: CASLARTGNTIYF
clone size: .
J gene: TRBJ1-3
D gene: .
V gene: TRBV7-8

CDR3 DNA: TGTGCCAGCAGCTTGTATCCGGAAGAGACCCAGTACTTC
CDR3 protein: CASSLYPEETQYF
clone size: .
J gene: TRBJ2-5
D gene: .
V gene: TRBV5-6

CDR3 DNA: TGTGCCAGCCGGACATTTCAGAGCGTAAATAGCAATCAGCCCCAGCATTTT
CDR3 protein: CASRTFQSVNSNQPQHF
clone size: .
J gene: TRBJ1-5
D gene: .
V gene: TRBV19

CDR3 DNA: TGTGCCAGCAGTTTAGGTGGTGAGGCCCTCCACTTT
CDR3 protein: CASSLGGEALHF
clone size: .
J gene: TRBJ1-6
D gene: .
V gene: TRBV12-3/TRBV12-4

CDR3 DNA: TGTGCCTCACGGGCTAGCGGGAATAACCATGAGCAGTTCTTC
CDR3 protein: CASRASGNNHEQFF
clone size: .
J gene: TRBJ2-1
D gene: TRBD2
V gene: TRBV30

CDR3 DNA: TGTGCCAGCAGGCGGGGGCTCCGATCCACAACTAATGAAAAACTGTTTTTT
CDR3 protein: CASRRGLRSTTNEKLFF
clone size: .
J gene: TRBJ1-4
D gene: .
V gene: TRBV7-8

CDR3 DNA: TGTGCCAGCAGCTTAACTAGCGGGAGTGGGAACATTCAGTACTTC
CDR3 protein: CASSLTSGSGNIQYF
clone size: .
J gene: TRBJ2-4
D gene: TRBD2
V gene: TRBV5-4

CDR3 DNA: TGTGCCTGGAGCTATAACACAGGGAGCTCACCCCTCCACTTT
CDR3 protein: CAWSYNTGSSPLHF
clone size: .
J gene: TRBJ1-6
D gene: .
V gene: TRBV30

CDR3 DNA: TGCGCCAGCAGCTTGGAGGCTAGCGGGAACGCAGATACGCAGTATTTT
CDR3 protein: CASSLEASGNADTQYF
clone size: once
J gene: TRBJ2-3
D gene: TRBD2
V gene: TRBV5-1

CDR3 DNA: TGTGCCAGCAGGGCGACAGGGTATAATTCACCCCTCCACTTT
CDR3 protein: CASRATGYNSPLHF
clone size: .
J gene: TRBJ1-6
D gene: TRBD1
V gene: TRBV2

CDR3 DNA: TGTGCCACCGCTGACAGACTGAACACTGAAGCTTTCTTT
CDR3 protein: CATADRLNTEAFF
clone size: once
J gene: TRBJ1-1
D gene: .
V gene: TRBV2

CDR3 DNA: TGTGCCAGCAGGGGAGGCGGGAATGAAAAACTGTTTTTT
CDR3 protein: CASRGGGNEKLFF
clone size: .
J gene: TRBJ1-4
D gene: .
V gene: TRBV2

CDR3 DNA: TGTGCCATCACCGGGACAGGGGCTGAAGCTTTCTTT
CDR3 protein: CAITGTGAEAFF
clone size: .
J gene: TRBJ1-1
D gene: TRBD1
V gene: TRBV10-3

CDR3 DNA: TGCGCCAGCACTACAGGGGAAAAAAAGCCCCAGCATTTT
CDR3 protein: CASTTGEKKPQHF
clone size: few
J gene: TRBJ1-5
D gene: TRBD1
V gene: TRBV10-2

CDR3 DNA: TGTGCCAGCAGTTTATACCCCTGGGGGGGTCCGATTGAGCAGTTCTTC
CDR3 protein: CASSLYPWGGPIEQFF
clone size: once
J gene: TRBJ2-1
D gene: TRBD2
V gene: TRBV27

CDR3 DNA: TGTGCCAGCAGCTTACAGGGTAACTCTGGAAACACCATATATTTT
CDR3 protein: CASSLQGNSGNTIYF
clone size: .
J gene: TRBJ1-3
D gene: .
V gene: TRBV3-1/TRBV3-2

CDR3 DNA: TGTGCCAGCAGCCCGCCAGGACTGGGCAATGAGCAGTTCTTC
CDR3 protein: CASSPPGLGNEQFF
clone size: .
J gene: TRBJ2-1
D gene: .
V gene: TRBV7-9

CDR3 DNA: TGTGCCAGCAGTGAAGGGACAGGCGGGACTGGGGCGCGATATGGCTACACCTTC
CDR3 protein: CASSEGTGGTGARYGYTF
clone size: .
J gene: TRBJ1-2
D gene: TRBD1
V gene: TRBV25-1

CDR3 DNA: TGTGCCATCAGTGAGCGAGACAGAAACTCCTACGAGCAGTACTTC
CDR3 protein: CAISERDRNSYEQYF
clone size: .
J gene: TRBJ2-7
D gene: .
V gene: TRBV10-3

CDR3 DNA: TGTGCCACCAGCAGCAGCCGGGACAGGAGTTATGAAGCTTTCTTT
CDR3 protein: CATSSSRDRSYEAFF
clone size: .
J gene: TRBJ1-1
D gene: TRBD1
V gene: TRBV15

CDR3 DNA: TGTGCCAGCAGCCAAGGGCGGAGGGTTGTTATCTATGGCTACACCTTC
CDR3 protein: CASSQGRRVVIYGYTF
clone size: .
J gene: TRBJ1-2
D gene: .
V gene: TRBV3-1/TRBV3-2

CDR3 DNA: TGTGCCAGCAGCCGTACAGGGTTGCAGACCCAGTACTTC
CDR3 protein: CASSRTGLQTQYF
clone size: .
J gene: TRBJ2-5
D gene: .
V gene: TRBV13

CDR3 DNA: TGTGCCAGCAGTTTAGGGGGCGCATCCTCCTACGAGCAGTACTTC
CDR3 protein: CASSLGGASSYEQYF
clone size: .
J gene: TRBJ2-7
D gene: .
V gene: TRBV28

CDR3 DNA: TGTGCCAGCAGCAAACGGGACATATTGGGTTATAGGTCCTACGAGCAGTACTTC
CDR3 protein: CASSKRDILGYRSYEQYF
clone size: .
J gene: TRBJ2-7
D gene: .
V gene: TRBV27

CDR3 DNA: TGTGCCAGCAGCTTAGCACGAGGGAGTACAGATACGCAGTATTTT
CDR3 protein: CASSLARGSTDTQYF
clone size: .
J gene: TRBJ2-3
D gene: .
V gene: TRBV7-9

CDR3 DNA: TGTGCCAGTAGTATAGCGGGAGGCTCCTCCTACGAGCAGTACTTC
CDR3 protein: CASSIAGGSSYEQYF
clone size: few
J gene: TRBJ2-7
D gene: TRBD2
V gene: TRBV19

CDR3 DNA: TGTGCCAGCAGTTATTTAAGAGGGGAGACCCAGTACTTC
CDR3 protein: CASSYLRGETQYF
clone size: few
J gene: TRBJ2-5
D gene: .
V gene: TRBV6-2/TRBV6-3

CDR3 DNA: TGTGCCAGCAGCCCCGACCCAGGCTCCTACAATGAGCAGTTCTTC
CDR3 protein: CASSPDPGSYNEQFF
clone size: .
J gene: TRBJ2-1
D gene: .
V gene: TRBV28

CDR3 DNA: TGTGCCAGCAGCCAAGTAAAATCACAGGGCCCCTCACCCCTCCACTTT
CDR3 protein: CASSQVKSQGPSPLHF
clone size: .
J gene: TRBJ1-6
D gene: .
V gene: TRBV3-1/TRBV3-2

CDR3 DNA: TGCGCCACCCGTCCGAACACCGGGGAGCTGTTTTTT
CDR3 protein: CATRPNTGELFF
clone size: .
J gene: TRBJ2-2
D gene: .
V gene: TRBV5-1

CDR3 DNA: TGTGCCAGTAGTATACCGGGACAGGGATTTCGGCAGCCCCAGCATTTT
CDR3 protein: CASSIPGQGFRQPQHF
clone size: .
J gene: TRBJ1-5
D gene: TRBD1
V gene: TRBV19

CDR3 DNA: TGTGCCAGCAGTTTGGGACAGAGCTACGAGCAGTACTTC
CDR3 protein: CASSLGQSYEQYF
clone size: once
J gene: TRBJ2-7
D gene: TRBD1
V gene: TRBV27

CDR3 DNA: TGCGCCAGCAGCCCGGGGGTTGGGCGGGGTTACGAGCAGTACTTC
CDR3 protein: CASSPGVGRGYEQYF
clone size: .
J gene: TRBJ2-7
D gene: .
V gene: TRBV5-1

CDR3 DNA: TGCGCCAGCAGCCAAGAAGGGGGGGCTAGCGGGAGAGGTGGCCACTTC
CDR3 protein: CASSQEGGASGRGGHF
clone size: .
J gene: TRBJ2-7
D gene: TRBD2
V gene: TRBV4-1

CDR3 DNA: TGTGCCAGTAGTGGTGTAGCGGGAAACACAGATACGCAGTATTTT
CDR3 protein: CASSGVAGNTDTQYF
clone size: .
J gene: TRBJ2-3
D gene: TRBD2
V gene: TRBV19

CDR3 DNA: TGTGCCAGTAGTATAAGAGGAGATCAGCCCCAGCATTTT
CDR3 protein: CASSIRGDQPQHF
clone size: .
J gene: TRBJ1-5
D gene: .
V gene: TRBV19

CDR3 DNA: TGTGCCTCGGGACTAGCGGGAGGCGAGCAGTACTTC
CDR3 protein: CASGLAGGEQYF
clone size: .
J gene: TRBJ2-7
D gene: TRBD2
V gene: TRBV30

CDR3 DNA: TGTGCCAGCAGTTCCGGGGTCGAATCCTACGAGCAGTACTTC
CDR3 protein: CASSSGVESYEQYF
clone size: .
J gene: TRBJ2-7
D gene: .
V gene: TRBV28

CDR3 DNA: TGCGCCAGCAGCGAATCAGGATATTCACCCCTCCACTTT
CDR3 protein: CASSESGYSPLHF
clone size: .
J gene: TRBJ1-6
D gene: .
V gene: TRBV5-1

CDR3 DNA: TGTGCCAGTTCGGGACTAGCGTCATACAATGAGCAGTTCTTC
CDR3 protein: CASSGLASYNEQFF
clone size: .
J gene: TRBJ2-1
D gene: TRBD2
V gene: TRBV6-5

CDR3 DNA: TGTGCCAGCGCTGCAGGGAGGGACACCGGGGAGCTGTTTTTT
CDR3 protein: CASAAGRDTGELFF
clone size: .
J gene: TRBJ2-2
D gene: TRBD2
V gene: TRBV2

CDR3 DNA: TGTGCCAGCAGTTTTAGGGGGTCCTACGAGCAGTACTTC
CDR3 protein: CASSFRGSYEQYF
clone size: .
J gene: TRBJ2-7
D gene: .
V gene: TRBV27

CDR3 DNA: TGTGCCACCAGCAGTCGACAGGTGGAGACCCAGTACTTC
CDR3 protein: CATSSRQVETQYF
clone size: .
J gene: TRBJ2-5
D gene: .
V gene: TRBV15

CDR3 DNA: TGCGCCAGCAGCTTGGTCGGGTCAGGGACTGAAGCTTTCTTT
CDR3 protein: CASSLVGSGTEAFF
clone size: .
J gene: TRBJ1-1
D gene: .
V gene: TRBV5-1

CDR3 DNA: TGTGCCAGCAGCGACCTTTTGGGACAGTCGCCGAACACTGAAGCTTTCTTT
CDR3 protein: CASSDLLGQSPNTEAFF
clone size: .
J gene: TRBJ1-1
D gene: TRBD1
V gene: TRBV7-2

CDR3 DNA: TGTGCCAGCAGCGTAGGCGGGACAGGGGTGTACGAGCAGTACTTC
CDR3 protein: CASSVGGTGVYEQYF
clone size: once
J gene: TRBJ2-7
D gene: TRBD1
V gene: TRBV9

CDR3 DNA: TGTGCCAGCAGCTTGGACAGGACCCTCTCTGGAAACACCATATATTTT
CDR3 protein: CASSLDRTLSGNTIYF
clone size: .
J gene: TRBJ1-3
D gene: .
V gene: TRBV5-4